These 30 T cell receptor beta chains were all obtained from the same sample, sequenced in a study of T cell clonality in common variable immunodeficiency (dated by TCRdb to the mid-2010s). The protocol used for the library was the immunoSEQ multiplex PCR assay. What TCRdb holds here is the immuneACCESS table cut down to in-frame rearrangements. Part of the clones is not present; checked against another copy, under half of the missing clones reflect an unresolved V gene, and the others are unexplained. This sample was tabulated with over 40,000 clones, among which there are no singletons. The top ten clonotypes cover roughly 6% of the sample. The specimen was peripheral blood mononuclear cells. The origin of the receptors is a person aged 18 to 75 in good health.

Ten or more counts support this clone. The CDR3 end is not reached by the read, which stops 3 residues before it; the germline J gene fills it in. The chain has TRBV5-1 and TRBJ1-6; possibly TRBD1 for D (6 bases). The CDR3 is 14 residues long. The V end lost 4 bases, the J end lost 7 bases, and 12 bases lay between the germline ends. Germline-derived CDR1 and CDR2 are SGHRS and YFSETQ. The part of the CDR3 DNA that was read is TGCGCCAGCAGCCTGGGACATCCGAATTCACCC. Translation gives CASSLGHPNSP. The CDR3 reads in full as CASSLGHPNSPLHF.

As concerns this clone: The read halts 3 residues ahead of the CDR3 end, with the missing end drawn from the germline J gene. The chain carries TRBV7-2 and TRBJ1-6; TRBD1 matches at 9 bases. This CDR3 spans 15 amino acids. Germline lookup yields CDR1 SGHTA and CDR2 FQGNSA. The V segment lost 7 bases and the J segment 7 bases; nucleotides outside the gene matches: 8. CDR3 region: CASTIRGQGNSPLHF. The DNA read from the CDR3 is TGTGCCAGCACCATTAGGGGACAGGGAAATTCACCC.

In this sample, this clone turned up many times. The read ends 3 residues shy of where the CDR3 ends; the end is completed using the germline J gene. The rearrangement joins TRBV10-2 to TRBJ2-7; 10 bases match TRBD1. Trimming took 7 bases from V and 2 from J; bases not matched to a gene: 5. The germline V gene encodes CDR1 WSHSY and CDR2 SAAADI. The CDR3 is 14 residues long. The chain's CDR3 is CASIGQGGPYEQYF. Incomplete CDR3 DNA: TGCGCCAGCATAGGACAGGGGGGCCCCTACGAG.

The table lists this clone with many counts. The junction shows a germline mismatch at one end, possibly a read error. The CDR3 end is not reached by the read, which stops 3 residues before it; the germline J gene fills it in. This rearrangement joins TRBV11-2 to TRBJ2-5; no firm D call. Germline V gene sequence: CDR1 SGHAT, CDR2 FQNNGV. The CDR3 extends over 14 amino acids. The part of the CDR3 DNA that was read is TGTGCCAGCAGCCTAGATTTATTCCTCGAGACC. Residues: CASSLDLFLET. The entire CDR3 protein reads CASSLDLFLETQYF.

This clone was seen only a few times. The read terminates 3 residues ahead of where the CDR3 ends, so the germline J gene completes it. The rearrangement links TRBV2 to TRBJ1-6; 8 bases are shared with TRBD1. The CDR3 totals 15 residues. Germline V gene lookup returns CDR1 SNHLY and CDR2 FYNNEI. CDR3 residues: CASLRSGTGTTPLHF. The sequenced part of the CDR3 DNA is TGTGCCAGCCTCCGATCCGGGACAGGTACCACTCCC.

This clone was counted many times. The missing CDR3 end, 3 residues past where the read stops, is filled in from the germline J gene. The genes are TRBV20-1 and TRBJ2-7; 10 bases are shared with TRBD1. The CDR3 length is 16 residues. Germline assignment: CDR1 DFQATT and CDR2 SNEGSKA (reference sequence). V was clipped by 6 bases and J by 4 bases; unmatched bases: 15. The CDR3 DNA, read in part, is TGCAGTGCCCAGGCGGCGGATCCGGGACAGGGGTACGAG. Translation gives CSAQAADPGQGYE. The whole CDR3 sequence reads CSAQAADPGQGYEQYF.

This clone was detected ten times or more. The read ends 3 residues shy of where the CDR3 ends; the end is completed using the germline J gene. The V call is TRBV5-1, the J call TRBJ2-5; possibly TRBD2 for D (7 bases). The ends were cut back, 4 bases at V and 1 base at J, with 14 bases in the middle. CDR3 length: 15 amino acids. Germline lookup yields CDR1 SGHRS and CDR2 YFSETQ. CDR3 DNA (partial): TGCGCCAGCAGCAGGGGGGGGGCCCGCCAAGAGACC. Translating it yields CASSRGGARQET. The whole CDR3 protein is CASSRGGARQETQYF. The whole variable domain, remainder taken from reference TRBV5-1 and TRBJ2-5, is KAGVTQTPRYLIKTRGQQVTLSCSPISGHRSVSWYQQTPGQGLQFLFEYFSETQRNKGNFPGRFSGRQFSNSRSEMNVSTLELGDSALYLCASSRGGARQETQYFGPGTRLLVL.

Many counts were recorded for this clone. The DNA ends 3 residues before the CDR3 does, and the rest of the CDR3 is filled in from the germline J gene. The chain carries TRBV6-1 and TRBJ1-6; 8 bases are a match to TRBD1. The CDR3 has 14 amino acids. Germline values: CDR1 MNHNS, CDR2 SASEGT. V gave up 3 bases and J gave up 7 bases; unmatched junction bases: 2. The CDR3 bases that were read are TGTGCCAGCAGTGACAGGGGGCCGAATTCACCC. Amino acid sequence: CASSDRGPNSP. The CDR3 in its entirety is CASSDRGPNSPLHF.

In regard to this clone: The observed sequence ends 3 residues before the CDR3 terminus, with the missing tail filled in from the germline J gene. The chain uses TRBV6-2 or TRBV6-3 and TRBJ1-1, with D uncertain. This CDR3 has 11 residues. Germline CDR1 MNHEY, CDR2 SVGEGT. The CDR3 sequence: CASSYTDTAFF. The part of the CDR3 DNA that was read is TGTGCCAGCAGTTACACAGATACG.

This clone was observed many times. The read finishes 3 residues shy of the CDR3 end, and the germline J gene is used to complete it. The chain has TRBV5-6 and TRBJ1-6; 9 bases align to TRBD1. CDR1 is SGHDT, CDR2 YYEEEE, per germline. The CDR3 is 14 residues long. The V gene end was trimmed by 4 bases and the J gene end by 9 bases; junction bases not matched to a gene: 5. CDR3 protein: CASSMGQGSSPLHF. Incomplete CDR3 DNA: TGTGCCAGCAGCATGGGACAGGGAAGTTCACCC.

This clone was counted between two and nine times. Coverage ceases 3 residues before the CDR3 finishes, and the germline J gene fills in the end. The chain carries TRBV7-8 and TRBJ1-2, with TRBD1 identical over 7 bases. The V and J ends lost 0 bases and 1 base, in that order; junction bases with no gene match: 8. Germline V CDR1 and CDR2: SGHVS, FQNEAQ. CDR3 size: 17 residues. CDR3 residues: CASSLARTGKLNYGYTF. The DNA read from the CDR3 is TGTGCCAGCAGCTTAGCTCGGACAGGAAAGCTTAACTATGGC.

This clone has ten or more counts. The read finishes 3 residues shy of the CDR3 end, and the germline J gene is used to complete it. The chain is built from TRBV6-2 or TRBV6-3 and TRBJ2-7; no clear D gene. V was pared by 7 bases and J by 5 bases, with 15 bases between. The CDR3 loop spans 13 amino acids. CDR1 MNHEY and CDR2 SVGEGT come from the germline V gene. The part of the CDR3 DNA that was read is TGTGCCAGCACCAAGGGTTCGGTGGACGAG. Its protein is CASTKGSVDE. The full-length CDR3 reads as CASTKGSVDEQYF.

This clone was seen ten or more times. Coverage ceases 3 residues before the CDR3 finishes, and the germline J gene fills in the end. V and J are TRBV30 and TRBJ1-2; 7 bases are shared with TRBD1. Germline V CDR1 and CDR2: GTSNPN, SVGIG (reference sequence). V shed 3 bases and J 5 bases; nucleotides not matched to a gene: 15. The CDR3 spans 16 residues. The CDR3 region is CAWRGQGGPIFYGYTF. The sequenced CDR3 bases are TGTGCCTGGAGGGGTCAGGGGGGTCCTATATTTTATGGC.

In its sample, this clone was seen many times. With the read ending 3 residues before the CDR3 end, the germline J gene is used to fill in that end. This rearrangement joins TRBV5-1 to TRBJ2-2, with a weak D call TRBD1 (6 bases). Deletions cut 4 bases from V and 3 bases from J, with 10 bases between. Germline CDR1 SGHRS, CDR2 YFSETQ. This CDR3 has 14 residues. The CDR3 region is CASSEQGDTGELFF. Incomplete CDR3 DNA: TGCGCCAGCAGCGAACAGGGAGACACCGGGGAG.

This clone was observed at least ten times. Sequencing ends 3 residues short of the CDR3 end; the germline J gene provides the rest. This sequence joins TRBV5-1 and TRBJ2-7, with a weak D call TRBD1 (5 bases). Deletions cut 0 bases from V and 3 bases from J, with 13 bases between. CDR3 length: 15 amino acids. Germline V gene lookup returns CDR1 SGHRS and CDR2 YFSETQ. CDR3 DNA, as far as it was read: TGCGCCAGCAGCTTGGTGTCTGGCAGGGTCTACGAG. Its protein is CASSLVSGRVYE. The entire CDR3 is CASSLVSGRVYEQYF.

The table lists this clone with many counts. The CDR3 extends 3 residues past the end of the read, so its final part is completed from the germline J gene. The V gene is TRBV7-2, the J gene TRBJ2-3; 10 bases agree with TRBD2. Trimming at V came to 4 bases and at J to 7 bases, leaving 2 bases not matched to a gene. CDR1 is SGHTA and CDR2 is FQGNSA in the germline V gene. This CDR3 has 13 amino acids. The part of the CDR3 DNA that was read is TGTGCCAGCAGCTCAACTAGCGGGAATACG. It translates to CASSSTSGNT. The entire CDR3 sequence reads CASSSTSGNTQYF.

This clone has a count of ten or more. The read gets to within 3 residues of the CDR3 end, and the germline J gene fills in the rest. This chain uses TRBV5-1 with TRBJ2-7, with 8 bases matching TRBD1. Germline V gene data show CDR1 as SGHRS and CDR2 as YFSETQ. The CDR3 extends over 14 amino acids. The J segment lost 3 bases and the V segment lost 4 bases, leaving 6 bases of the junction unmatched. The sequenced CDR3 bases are TGCGCCAGCAGCCGGGCAGGGGGCAACTACGAG. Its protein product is CASSRAGGNYE. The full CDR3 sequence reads CASSRAGGNYEQYF.

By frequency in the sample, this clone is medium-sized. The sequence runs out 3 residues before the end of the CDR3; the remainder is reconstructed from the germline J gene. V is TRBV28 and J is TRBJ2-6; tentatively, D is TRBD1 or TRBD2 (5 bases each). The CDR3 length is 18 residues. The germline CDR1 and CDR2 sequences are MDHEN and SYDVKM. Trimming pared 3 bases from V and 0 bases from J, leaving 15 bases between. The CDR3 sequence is CASSFSGSESSGANVLTF. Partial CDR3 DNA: TGTGCCAGCAGTTTTTCAGGGAGTGAGAGCTCTGGGGCCAACGTC.

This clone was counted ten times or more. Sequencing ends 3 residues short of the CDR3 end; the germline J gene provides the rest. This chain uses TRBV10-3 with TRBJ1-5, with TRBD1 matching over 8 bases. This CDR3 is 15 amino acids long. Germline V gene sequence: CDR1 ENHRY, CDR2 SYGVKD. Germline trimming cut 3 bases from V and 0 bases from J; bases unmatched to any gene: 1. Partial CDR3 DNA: TGTGCCATCAGTGATGGGACAGGTAGCAATCAGCCC. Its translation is CAISDGTGSNQP. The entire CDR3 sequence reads CAISDGTGSNQPQHF.

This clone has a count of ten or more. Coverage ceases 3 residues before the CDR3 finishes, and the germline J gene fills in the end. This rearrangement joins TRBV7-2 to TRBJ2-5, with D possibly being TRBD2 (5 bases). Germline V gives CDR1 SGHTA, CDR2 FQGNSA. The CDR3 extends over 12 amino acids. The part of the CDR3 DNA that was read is TGTGCCAGCAACAAGTTCGGGGAAACC. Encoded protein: CASNKFGET. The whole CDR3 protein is CASNKFGETQYF. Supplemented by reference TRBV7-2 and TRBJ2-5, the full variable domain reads GAGVSQSPSNKVTEKGKDVELRCDPISGHTALYWYRQSLGQGLEFLIYFQGNSAPDKSGLPSDRFSAERTGGSVSTLTIQRTQQEDSAVYLCASNKFGETQYFGPGTRLLVL.

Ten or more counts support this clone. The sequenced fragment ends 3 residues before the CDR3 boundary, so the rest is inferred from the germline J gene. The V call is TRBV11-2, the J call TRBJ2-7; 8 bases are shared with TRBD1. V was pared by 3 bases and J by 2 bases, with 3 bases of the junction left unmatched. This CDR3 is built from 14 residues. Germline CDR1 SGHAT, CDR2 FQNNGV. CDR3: CASSFEQGAYEQYF. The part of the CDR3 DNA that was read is TGTGCCAGCAGCTTCGAACAGGGGGCCTACGAG.

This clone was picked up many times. CDR3 DNA, as far as it was read: TGTGCCAGCAGCCAAGCAGGTATGGGACTCCGGAACACTGAA. This gives the protein CASSQAGMGLRNTE. The CDR3 reads in full as CASSQAGMGLRNTEAFF. The rearrangement joins TRBV4-2 to TRBJ1-1, with D possibly TRBD1 on 5 matching bases. The read comes to an end 3 residues before the CDR3 does, leaving the germline J gene to fill in the end. Germline V lookup: CDR1 LGHNA, CDR2 YNFKEQ. V was trimmed by 1 base and J by 1 base, leaving 16 bases between them. The CDR3 has 17 residues.

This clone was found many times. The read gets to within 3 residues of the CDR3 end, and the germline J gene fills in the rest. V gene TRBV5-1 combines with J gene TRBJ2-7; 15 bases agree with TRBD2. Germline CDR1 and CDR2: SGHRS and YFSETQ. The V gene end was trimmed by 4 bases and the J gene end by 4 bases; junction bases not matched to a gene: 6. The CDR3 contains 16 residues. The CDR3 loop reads CASSPRTSGGAYEQYF. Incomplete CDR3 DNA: TGCGCCAGCAGCCCACGGACTAGCGGGGGGGCTTACGAG.

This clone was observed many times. The CDR3: CAWSASGETQYF. The sequenced part of the CDR3 DNA is TGTGCCTGGAGTGCGAGCGGAGAGACC. The chain employs TRBV30 and TRBJ2-5, with D perhaps matching TRBD2 (5 bases). The read ends 3 residues shy of where the CDR3 ends; the end is completed using the germline J gene. This CDR3 is built from 12 residues. Germline V gene lookup returns CDR1 GTSNPN and CDR2 SVGIG (reference sequence). Trimming removed 1 base at V and 4 bases at J, with 7 bases between.

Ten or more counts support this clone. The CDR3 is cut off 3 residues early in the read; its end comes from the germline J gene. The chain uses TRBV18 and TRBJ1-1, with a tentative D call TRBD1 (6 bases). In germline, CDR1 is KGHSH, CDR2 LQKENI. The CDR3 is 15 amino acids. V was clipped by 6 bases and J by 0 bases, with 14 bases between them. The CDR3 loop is CASSGGGNMNTEAFF. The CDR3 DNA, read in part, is TGTGCCAGCTCTGGGGGCGGAAACATGAACACTGAA.

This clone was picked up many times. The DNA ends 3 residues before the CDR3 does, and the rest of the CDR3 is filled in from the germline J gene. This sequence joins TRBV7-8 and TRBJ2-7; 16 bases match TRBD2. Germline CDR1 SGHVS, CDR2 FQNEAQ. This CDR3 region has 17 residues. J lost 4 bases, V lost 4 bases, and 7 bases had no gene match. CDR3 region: CASSSGTSGGAVYEQYF. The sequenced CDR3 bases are TGTGCCAGCAGCTCGGGGACTAGCGGGGGGGCCGTATACGAG. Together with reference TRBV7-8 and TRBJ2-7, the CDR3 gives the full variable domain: GAGVSQSPRYKVAKRGQDVALRCDPISGHVSLFWYQQALGQGPEFLTYFQNEAQLDKSGLPSDRFFAERPEGSVSTLKIQRTQQEDSAVYLCASSSGTSGGAVYEQYFGPGTRLTVT.

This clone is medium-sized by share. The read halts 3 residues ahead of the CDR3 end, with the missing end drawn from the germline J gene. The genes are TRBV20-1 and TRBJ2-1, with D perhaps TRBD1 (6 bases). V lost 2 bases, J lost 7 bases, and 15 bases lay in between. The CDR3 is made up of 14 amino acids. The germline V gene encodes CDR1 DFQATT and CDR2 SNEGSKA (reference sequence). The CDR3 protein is CSARQGSDWNEQFF. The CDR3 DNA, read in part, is TGCAGTGCTAGACAGGGGTCTGACTGGAATGAG.

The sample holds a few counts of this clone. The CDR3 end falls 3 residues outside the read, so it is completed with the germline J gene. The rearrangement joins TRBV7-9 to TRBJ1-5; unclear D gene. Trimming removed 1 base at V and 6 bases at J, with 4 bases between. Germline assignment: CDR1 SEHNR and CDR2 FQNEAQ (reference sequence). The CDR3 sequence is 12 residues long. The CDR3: CASSLERQPQHF. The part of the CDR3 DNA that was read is TGTGCCAGCAGCTTAGAGCGTCAGCCC.

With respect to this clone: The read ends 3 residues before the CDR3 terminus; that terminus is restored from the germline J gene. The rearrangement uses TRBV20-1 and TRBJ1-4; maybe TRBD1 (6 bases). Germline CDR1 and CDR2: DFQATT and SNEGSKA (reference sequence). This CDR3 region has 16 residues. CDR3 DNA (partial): TGCAGTGCTATTGACACACAGGGATCCTTTAATTCACCA. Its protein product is CSAIDTQGSFNSP. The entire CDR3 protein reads CSAIDTQGSFNSPLFF.

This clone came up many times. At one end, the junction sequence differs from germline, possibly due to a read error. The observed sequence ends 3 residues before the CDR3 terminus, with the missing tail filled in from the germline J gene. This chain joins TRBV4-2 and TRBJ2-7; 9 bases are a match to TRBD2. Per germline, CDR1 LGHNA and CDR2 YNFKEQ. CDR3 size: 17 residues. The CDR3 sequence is CASSQDVLAGFSYEQYF. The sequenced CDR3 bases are TGCGCCAGCAGCCAAGATGTTCTAGCGGGGTTCTCCTACGAG.